What follows describes a single T cell receptor (beta chain). The target antigen is unknown. These data are taken from a study of T cell repertoires and HLA-DP antigens. Only in-frame clones appear in the TCRdb table, and some are missing; sequencing was by immunoSEQ multiplex PCR. The data hold approximately 110,000 clones, with over 90% observed a single time. Trimming took off 5 bases at V and 6 bases at J, with 20 bases between the two ends. Germline assignment: CDR1 LGHNA and CDR2 YNFKEQ. The CDR3 is 17 residues long. The sequence came from a woman younger than 30 in good health and CMV-seronegative. The chain links TRBV4-2 to TRBJ1-6, with D possibly TRBD1 on 5 matching bases. The sequenced material came from CD4+ T cells from PBMCs. The CDR3 sequence is CASSRRGPNLPNSPLHF. In DNA form, the CDR3 reads TGTGCCAGCAGCAGAAGGGGACCGAATTTACCTAATTCACCCCTCCACTTT.